This TCR beta chain was captured in a study of blood T cells in healthy people across ages. Study-wide points: Donor CMV status was unknown, possibly confounding expanded clonotype changes. Whereas aged donors had fewer naive CD4+ cells, long-lived donors had more of them and higher diversity. TCR beta diversity correlated strongly with naive T cell percentage.

Researchers collected about 9.1 milliliters of peripheral blood from every single donor. Together with a sample-barcoded 5' primer, a J-beta primer mix was included in a second PCR lasting about 6 to 11 cycles. MiXCR was run by TCRdb on the 5' RACE reads, yielding one entry per CDR3 protein. The table lists some 1.7 million distinct CDR3 sequences, 28% of them singletons. Points on this clonotype: What it binds is unknown.

Sequenced input: blood. The TCR was taken from a woman aged 25 to 39 in good health.

CDR3 coding DNA: TGTGCCAGCAGTTACTCGGGGAATTATGCGGACAGGGATGAAAAACTGTTTTTT. Residues: CASSYSGNYADRDEKLFF. The chain joins TRBV6-5 to TRBJ1-4, with TRBD1 matching over 8 bases. This CDR3 has 18 amino acids. CDR1 is MNHEY and CDR2 is SVGAGI in the germline V gene. The V gene end was trimmed by 0 bases and the J gene end by 6 bases; junction bases not matched to a gene: 12.